This T cell receptor beta chain appears in the sequencing data of a study of T cell responses to AZD1222 COVID-19 vaccine. Study background: Second-dose timings of about 4 or about 12 weeks were pooled. Regarding the study as a whole: Most donors were white British and more were female, and clonal diversity was possibly underestimated.

Profiling relied on immunoSEQ multiplex PCR, and the TCRdb table lists in-frame clones only, not all of them. The table has about 150,000 clones, around 89% seen once; the top ten hold 3% to 3.5%. To note about this clone: Its antigen remains unknown.

Sequencing was performed on peripheral blood, taken on day 0 of AZD1222 vaccination. The receptor was isolated from an adult in good health.

The CDR3 DNA reads as TGTGCCAGCAGACCAACCGGACACGACGAGCAGTACTTC. Amino acids: CASRPTGHDEQYF. The genes are TRBV6-5 and TRBJ2-7, with D possibly being TRBD1 (5 bases). The CDR3 is 13 residues long. The V and J ends lost 6 bases and 5 bases respectively, with 14 bases between them. Germline CDR1 is MNHEY and CDR2 is SVGAGI.